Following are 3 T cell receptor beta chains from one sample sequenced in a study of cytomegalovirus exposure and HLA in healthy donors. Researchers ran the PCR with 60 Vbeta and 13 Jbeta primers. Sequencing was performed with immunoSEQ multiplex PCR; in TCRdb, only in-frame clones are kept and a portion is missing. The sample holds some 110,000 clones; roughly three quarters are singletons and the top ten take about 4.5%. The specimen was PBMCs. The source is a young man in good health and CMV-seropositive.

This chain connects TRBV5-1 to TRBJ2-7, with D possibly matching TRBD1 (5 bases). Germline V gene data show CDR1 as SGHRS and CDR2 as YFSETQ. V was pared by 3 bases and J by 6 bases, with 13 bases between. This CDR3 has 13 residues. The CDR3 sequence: CASSSVRTGEQYF. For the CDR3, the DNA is TGCGCCAGCAGCTCGGTAAGAACAGGCGAGCAGTACTTC.

CDR3 in DNA: TGTGCCAGCAGCGTAGAAGGGCTAGCGGGAGTTGGCGAGCAGTACTTC. Encoded protein: CASSVEGLAGVGEQYF. The chain couples TRBV9 to TRBJ2-7, with TRBD2 identical over 10 bases. The CDR3 spans 16 residues. Germline V CDR1 and CDR2: SGDLS, YYNGEE. The V segment lost 0 bases and the J segment 6 bases; nucleotides outside the gene matches: 9.

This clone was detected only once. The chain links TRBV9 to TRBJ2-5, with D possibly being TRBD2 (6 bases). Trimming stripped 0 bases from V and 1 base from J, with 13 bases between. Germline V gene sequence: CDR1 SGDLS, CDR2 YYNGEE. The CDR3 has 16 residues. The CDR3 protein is CASSVDRGETQETQYF. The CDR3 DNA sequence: TGTGCCAGCAGCGTAGATCGCGGGGAAACCCAAGAGACCCAGTACTTC.